The 5 T cell receptor beta chains listed next were all sequenced from one sample in a study of shared clonotypes between healthy human individuals. Produced via immunoSEQ multiplex PCR; TCRdb's table is partial and in-frame only. The sample has approximately 2.3 million clones; over 90% are singletons. The material sequenced was naive CD4+ T cells from PBMCs. The subset is: CD45RA+ positively selected. All receptors come from a man between 18 and 29 years old in good health. Some clones in this sample may be carry-over from other donors' samples.

The chain couples TRBV19 to TRBJ1-5; no firm D call. V lost 1 base to trimming and J lost 0 bases, with 7 bases between them. The CDR3 is made up of 15 amino acids. CDR1 is LNHDA, CDR2 SQIVND, per germline (reference sequence). CDR3 loop: CASSIVTSSNQPQHF. DNA of the CDR3: TGTGCCAGTAGTATAGTGACCTCTAGCAATCAGCCCCAGCATTTT.

The chain joins TRBV2 to TRBJ2-7, with D perhaps TRBD1 (5 bases). With 3 bases removed from V and 6 bases from J, the gap between germline ends came to 18 bases. Germline CDR1 is SNHLY and CDR2 is FYNNEI. The CDR3 has 15 amino acids. The CDR3 loop is CASSDRLGVLGEQYF. In nucleotides, the CDR3 is TGTGCCAGCAGTGACCGGTTAGGGGTGTTAGGCGAGCAGTACTTC.

The chain carries TRBV28 and TRBJ1-2; tentatively, D is TRBD1 (6 bases). V was shortened by 5 bases and J by 4 bases, with 20 bases between the two germline ends. The CDR3 runs to 16 residues. In germline, CDR1 is MDHEN, CDR2 SYDVKM. The CDR3 region is CASSTPVGGQGYGYTF. CDR3 in DNA: TGTGCCAGCAGTACCCCGGTGGGGGGGCAGGGCTATGGCTACACCTTC.

The gene calls are TRBV9 and TRBJ1-2, with 7 bases fitting TRBD1. The V segment lost 5 bases and the J segment 1 base; nucleotides outside the gene matches: 14. From germline, CDR1 is SGDLS and CDR2 YYNGEE. The CDR3 has 17 amino acids. The chain's CDR3 is CASSDYRRDSLNYGYTF. The CDR3 DNA is TGTGCCAGCAGTGATTATCGCCGGGACAGTCTTAACTATGGCTACACCTTC.

Note on this clone: Mismatch with germline at one junction end may stem from a read error. This chain joins TRBV6-1 and TRBJ1-5; the match to TRBD1 covers 9 bases. CDR1 MNHNS and CDR2 SASEGT come from the germline V gene. The CDR3 is 18 amino acids. The CDR3 DNA reads TGTGCCAGCAGTAAAGCCAGTCCCGGGACAGGGAGAGGTCAGCCCCAGCATTTT. It encodes CASSKASPGTGRGQPQHF.